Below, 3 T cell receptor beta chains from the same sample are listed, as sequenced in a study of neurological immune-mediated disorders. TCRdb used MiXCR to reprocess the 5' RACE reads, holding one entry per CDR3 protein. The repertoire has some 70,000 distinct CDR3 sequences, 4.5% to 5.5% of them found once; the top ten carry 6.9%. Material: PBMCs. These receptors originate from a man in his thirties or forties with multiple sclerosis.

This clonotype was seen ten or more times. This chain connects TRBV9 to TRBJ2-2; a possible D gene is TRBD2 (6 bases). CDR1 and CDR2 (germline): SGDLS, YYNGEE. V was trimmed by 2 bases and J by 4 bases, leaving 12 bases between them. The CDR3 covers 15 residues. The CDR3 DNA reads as TGTGCCAGCAGCGTCGGCGGGGCCCCCACCGGGGAGCTGTTTTTT. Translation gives CASSVGGAPTGELFF.

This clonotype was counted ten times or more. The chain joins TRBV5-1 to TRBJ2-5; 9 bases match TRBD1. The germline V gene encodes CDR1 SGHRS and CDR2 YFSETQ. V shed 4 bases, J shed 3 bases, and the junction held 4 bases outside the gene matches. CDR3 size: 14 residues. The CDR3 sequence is CASSPGQGEETQYF. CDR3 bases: TGCGCCAGCAGCCCGGGACAGGGCGAAGAGACCCAGTACTTC.

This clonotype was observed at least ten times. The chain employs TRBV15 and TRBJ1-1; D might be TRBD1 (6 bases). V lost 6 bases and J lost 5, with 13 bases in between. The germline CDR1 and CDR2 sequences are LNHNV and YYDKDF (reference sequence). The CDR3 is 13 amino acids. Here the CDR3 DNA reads TGTGCCACCAGTCGCCAGGGGTCAACTGAAGCTTTCTTT. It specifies CATSRQGSTEAFF. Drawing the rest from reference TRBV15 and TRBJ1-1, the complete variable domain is DAMVIQNPRYQVTQFGKPVTLSCSQTLNHNVMYWYQQKSSQAPKLLFHYYDKDFNNEADTPDNFQSRRPNTSFCFLDIRSPGLGDTAMYLCATSRQGSTEAFFGQGTRLTVV.